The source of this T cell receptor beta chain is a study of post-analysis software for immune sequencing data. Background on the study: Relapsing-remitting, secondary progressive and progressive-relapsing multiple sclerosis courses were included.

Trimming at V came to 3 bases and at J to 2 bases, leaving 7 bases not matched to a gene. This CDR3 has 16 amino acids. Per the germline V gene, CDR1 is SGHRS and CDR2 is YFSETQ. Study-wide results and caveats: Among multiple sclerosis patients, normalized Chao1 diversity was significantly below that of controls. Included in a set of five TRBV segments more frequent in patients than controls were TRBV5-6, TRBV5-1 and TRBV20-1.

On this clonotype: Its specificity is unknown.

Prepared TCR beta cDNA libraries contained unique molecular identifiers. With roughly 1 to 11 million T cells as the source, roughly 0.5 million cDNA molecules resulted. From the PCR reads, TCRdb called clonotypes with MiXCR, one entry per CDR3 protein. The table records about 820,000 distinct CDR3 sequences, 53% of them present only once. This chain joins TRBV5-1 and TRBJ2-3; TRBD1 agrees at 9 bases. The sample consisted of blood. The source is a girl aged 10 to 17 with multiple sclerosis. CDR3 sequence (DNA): TGCGCCAGCAGCTCCGGAGGGACAGGGACCACAGATACGCAGTATTTT. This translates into CASSSGGTGTTDTQYF.